This T cell receptor beta chain was captured in a study of blood T cell repertoires in COVID-19. Study-level information: Both acute and convalescent COVID-19 samples were obtained from the United States, Italy and Spain.

Patients of the Seattle cohort, enrolled during active infection, were followed longitudinally. This CDR3 is 15 amino acids long. Germline CDR1 is SGHRS and CDR2 is YFSETQ. Deletions cut 7 bases from V and 2 bases from J, with 18 bases between. As originally analysed: The authors estimated nucleated cell counts from reference gene primer amplification. Profiling relied on immunoSEQ multiplex PCR, and the TCRdb table lists in-frame clones only, not all of them. Clone size and V and J calls were adopted from that table, with D and trimming inferred from the DNA. The data contain about 240,000 clones, 70% to 90% of them singletons.

The chain has TRBV5-1 and TRBJ1-2; D is uncertain. Sequencing was done on a sample of peripheral blood. This TCR derives from a woman aged 50 to 65 with COVID-19, enrolled during active disease. CDR3 amino acids: CASSLSPGGNYGYTF. In nucleotides, the CDR3 is TGCGCCAGCTCCTTGTCCCCGGGAGGCAACTATGGCTACACCTTC.